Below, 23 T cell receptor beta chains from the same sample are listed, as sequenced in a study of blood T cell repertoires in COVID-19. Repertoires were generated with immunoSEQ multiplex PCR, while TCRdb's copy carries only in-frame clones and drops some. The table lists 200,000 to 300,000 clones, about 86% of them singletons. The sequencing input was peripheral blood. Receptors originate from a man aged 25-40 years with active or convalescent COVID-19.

Here the CDR3 reads CASSQDLAGGTQYF. For the CDR3, the DNA is TGTGCCAGCAGCCAAGACCTAGCGGGGGGGACCCAGTACTTC. This chain links TRBV3-1 (or the pseudogene TRBV3-2) with TRBJ2-5; 11 bases map to TRBD2. Trimming took 0 bases from V and 7 from J; bases not matched to a gene: 1. The CDR3 consists of 14 residues. CDR1 LGHDT and CDR2 YNNKEL come from the germline V gene (reference sequence).

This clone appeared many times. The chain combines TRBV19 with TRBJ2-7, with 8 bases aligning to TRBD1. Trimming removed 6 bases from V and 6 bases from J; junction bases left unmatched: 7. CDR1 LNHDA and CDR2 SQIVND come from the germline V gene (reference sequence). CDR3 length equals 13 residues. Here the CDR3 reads CASSNPTGVEQYF. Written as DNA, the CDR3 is TGTGCCAGTAGCAACCCGACAGGGGTCGAGCAGTACTTC.

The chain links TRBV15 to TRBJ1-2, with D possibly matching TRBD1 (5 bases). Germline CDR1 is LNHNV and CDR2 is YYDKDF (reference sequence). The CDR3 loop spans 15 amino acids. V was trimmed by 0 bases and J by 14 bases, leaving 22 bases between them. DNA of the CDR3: TGTGCCACCAGCAGAGATCGAAACAGAGGGGAGGGTGAAACCTTC. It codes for CATSRDRNRGEGETF.

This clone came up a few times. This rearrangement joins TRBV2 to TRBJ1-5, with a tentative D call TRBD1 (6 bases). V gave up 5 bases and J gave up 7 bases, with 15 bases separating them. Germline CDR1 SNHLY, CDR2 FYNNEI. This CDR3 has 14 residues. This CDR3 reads CASSPETGAQPQHF. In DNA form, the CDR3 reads TGTGCCAGCAGTCCGGAGACAGGTGCCCAGCCCCAGCATTTT. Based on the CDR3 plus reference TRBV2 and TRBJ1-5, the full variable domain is EPEVTQTPSHQVTQMGQEVILRCVPISNHLYFYWYRQILGQKVEFLVSFYNNEISEKSEIFDDQFSVERPDGSNFTLKIRSTKLEDSAMYFCASSPETGAQPQHFGDGTRLSIL.

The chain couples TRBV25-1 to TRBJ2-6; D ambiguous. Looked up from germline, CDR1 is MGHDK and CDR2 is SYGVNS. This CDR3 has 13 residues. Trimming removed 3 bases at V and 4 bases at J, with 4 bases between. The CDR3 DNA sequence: TGTGCCAGCAGTGACCTAGGGGCCAACGTCCTGACTTTC. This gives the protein CASSDLGANVLTF.

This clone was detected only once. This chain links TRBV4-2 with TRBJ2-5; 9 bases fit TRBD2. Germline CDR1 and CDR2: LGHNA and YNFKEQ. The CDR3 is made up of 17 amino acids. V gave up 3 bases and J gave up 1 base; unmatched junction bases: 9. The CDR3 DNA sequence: TGTGCCAGCAGCCAGGATCCTAGCGGGGAGATCCAAGAGACCCAGTACTTC. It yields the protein CASSQDPSGEIQETQYF.

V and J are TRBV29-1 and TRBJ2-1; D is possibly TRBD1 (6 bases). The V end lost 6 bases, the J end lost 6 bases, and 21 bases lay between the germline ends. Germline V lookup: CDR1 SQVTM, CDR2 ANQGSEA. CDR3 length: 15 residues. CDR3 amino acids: CSVQWIPGQINEQFF. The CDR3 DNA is TGCAGCGTCCAATGGATACCCGGACAGATCAATGAGCAGTTCTTC.

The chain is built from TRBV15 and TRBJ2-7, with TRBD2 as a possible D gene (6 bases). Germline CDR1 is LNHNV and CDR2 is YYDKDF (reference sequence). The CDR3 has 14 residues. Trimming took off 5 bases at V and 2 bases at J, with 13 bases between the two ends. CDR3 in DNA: TGTGCCACCAGCCCTGGTGGAGGGGCCTACGAGCAGTACTTC. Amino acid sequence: CATSPGGGAYEQYF. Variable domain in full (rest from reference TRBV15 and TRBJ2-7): DAMVIQNPRYQVTQFGKPVTLSCSQTLNHNVMYWYQQKSSQAPKLLFHYYDKDFNNEADTPDNFQSRRPNTSFCFLDIRSPGLGDTAMYLCATSPGGGAYEQYFGPGTRLTVT.

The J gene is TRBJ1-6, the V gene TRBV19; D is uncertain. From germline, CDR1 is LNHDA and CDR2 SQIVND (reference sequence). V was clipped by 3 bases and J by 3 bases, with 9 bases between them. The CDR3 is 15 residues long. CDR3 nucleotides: TGTGCCAGTAGTATCGGGAACAGCTATAATTCACCCCTCCACTTT. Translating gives CASSIGNSYNSPLHF.

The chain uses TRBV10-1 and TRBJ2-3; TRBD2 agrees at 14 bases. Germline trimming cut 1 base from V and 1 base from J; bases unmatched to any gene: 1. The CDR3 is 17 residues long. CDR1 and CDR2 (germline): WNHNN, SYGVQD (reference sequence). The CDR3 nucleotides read TGCGCCAGCAGTGAGTGGGGACTAGCGGGGGGCACAGATACGCAGTATTTT. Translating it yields CASSEWGLAGGTDTQYF.

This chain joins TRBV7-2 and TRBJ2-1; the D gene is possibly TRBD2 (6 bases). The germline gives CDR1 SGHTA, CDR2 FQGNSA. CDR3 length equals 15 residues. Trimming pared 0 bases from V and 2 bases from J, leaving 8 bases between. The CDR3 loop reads CASSLAGGTYNEQFF. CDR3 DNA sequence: TGTGCCAGCAGCTTAGCGGGGGGAACCTACAATGAGCAGTTCTTC.

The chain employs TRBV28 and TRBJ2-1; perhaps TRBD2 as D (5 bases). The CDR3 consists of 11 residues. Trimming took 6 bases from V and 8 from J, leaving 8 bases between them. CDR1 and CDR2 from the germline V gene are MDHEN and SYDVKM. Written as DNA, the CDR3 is TGTGCCAGCAGAAGAGGGTATGAGCAGTTCTTC. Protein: CASRRGYEQFF.

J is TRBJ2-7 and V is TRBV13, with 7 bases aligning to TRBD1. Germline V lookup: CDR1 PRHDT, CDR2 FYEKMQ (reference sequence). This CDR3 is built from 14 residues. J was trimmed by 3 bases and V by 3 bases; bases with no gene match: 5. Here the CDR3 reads CASSLGTEDYEQYF. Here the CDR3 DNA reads TGTGCCAGCAGCTTGGGGACAGAAGACTACGAGCAGTACTTC.

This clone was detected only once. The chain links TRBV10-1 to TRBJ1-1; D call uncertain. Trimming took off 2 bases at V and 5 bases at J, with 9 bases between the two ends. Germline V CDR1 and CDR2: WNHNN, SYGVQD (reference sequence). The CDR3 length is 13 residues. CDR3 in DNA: TGCGCCAGCAGTGAGCCCGGGTTGACTGAAGCTTTCTTT. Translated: CASSEPGLTEAFF.

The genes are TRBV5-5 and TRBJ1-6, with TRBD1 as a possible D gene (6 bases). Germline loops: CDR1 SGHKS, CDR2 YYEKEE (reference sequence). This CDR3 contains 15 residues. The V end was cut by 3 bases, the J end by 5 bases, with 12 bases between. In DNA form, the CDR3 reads TGTGCCAGCAGCTACAGGGTTGGCAATAATTCACCCCTCCACTTT. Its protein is CASSYRVGNNSPLHF.

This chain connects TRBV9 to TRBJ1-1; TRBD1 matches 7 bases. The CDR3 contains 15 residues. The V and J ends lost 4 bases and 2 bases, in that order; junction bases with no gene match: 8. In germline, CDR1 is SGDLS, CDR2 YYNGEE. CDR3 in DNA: TGTGCCAGCAGCCCGAGAGGGACAGTTAACACTGAAGCTTTCTTT. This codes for CASSPRGTVNTEAFF.

The CDR3 DNA follows: TGTGCCAGCAGTTTCGCAGCGAGCACAGATACGCAGTATTTT. It is translated as CASSFAASTDTQYF. The V call is TRBV6-5, the J call TRBJ2-3; D gene ambiguous. Trimming pared 4 bases from V and 0 bases from J, leaving 8 bases between. Germline V gene lookup returns CDR1 MNHEY and CDR2 SVGAGI. The CDR3 has 14 residues.

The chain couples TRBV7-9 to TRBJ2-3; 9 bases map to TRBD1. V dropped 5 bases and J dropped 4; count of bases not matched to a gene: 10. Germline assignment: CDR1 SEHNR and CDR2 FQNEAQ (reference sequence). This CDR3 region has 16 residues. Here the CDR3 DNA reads TGTGCCAGCAGCGGGCGACAGGGGGACTACGCAGATACGCAGTATTTT. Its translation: CASSGRQGDYADTQYF.

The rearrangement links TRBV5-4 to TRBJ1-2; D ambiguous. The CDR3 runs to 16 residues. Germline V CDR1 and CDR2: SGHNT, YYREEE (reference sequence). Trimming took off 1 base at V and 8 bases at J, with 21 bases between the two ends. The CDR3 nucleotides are TGTGCCAGCAGCTTGTATTCGGTGGGTCGGGGTGGCGGCTACACCTTC. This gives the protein CASSLYSVGRGGGYTF.

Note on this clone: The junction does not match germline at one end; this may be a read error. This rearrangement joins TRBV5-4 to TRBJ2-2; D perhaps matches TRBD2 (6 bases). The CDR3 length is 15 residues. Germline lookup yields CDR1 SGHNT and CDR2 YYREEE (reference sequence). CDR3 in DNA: TGTGCCAGCAGTTTGGTAGGGCGGGGCACCGGGGAGCTGTTTTTT. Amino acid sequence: CASSLVGRGTGELFF.

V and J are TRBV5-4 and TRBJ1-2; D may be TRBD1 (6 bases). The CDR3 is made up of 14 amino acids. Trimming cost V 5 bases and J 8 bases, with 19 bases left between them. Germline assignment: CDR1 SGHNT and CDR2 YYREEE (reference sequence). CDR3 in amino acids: CASSREQGDRGYTF. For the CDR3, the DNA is TGTGCCAGCAGTCGTGAACAGGGAGATCGGGGCTACACCTTC.

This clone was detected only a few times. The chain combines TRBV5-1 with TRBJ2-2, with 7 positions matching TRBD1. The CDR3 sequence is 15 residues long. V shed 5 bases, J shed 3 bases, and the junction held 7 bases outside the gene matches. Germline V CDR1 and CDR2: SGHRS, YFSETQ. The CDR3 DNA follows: TGCGCCAGCAGTATAAGGGACAGCTACACCGGGGAGCTGTTTTTT. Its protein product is CASSIRDSYTGELFF.

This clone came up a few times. Written as DNA, the CDR3 is TGTGCCAGCAGCATACCTAGCGGCCAAGAGACCCAGTACTTC. Translated: CASSIPSGQETQYF. The rearrangement uses TRBV7-2 and TRBJ2-5; 7 bases map to TRBD2. From germline, CDR1 is SGHTA and CDR2 FQGNSA. After removal of 5 bases from V and 1 base from J, the junction contained 4 bases not matched to a gene. The CDR3 has 14 amino acids.